This TCR beta chain appears in the sequencing data of a study of blood T cell repertoires in COVID-19 (dated by TCRdb to about 2020). Describing the broader study: Samples covering the acute and convalescent phases of COVID-19 were provided by collaborators in the United States, Italy and Spain. HLA class I and class II types, where available, came from metadata supplied by the sample provider rather than from assay-based typing. Nearly every sample came with metadata listing a de-identified subject ID, COVID-19 status, age in years and sex. Samples were obtained from the ongoing ImmuneRACE study (first 160 participants) and from some 1,200 subjects provided by 6 global collaborators. The repertoires were made available in a free public database intended to serve as a resource for research on the immune response to SARS-CoV-2. The prospective study material was composed of cDNA or gDNA derived from T cells, B-cell-depleted T cells, or PBMCs. Subjects who had been exposed to COVID-19, were actively infected with it, or had recovered from it provided the deeply sampled blood TCRbeta repertoires that made up the dataset.

TCRbeta CDR3 regions were amplified from genomic DNA by means of the immunoSEQ Assay, a bias-controlled multiplex PCR. On the study's bioinformatics: The number of nucleated cells in each sample was estimated from the amplification of reference gene primers within the assay. To quantify the absolute abundance of each unique TCRbeta CDR3 rearrangement, sequence reads were collapsed and filtered. For each sample, productive Simpson clonality was calculated by taking the square root of Simpson's diversity index across productive rearrangements. The table comes from immuneACCESS by way of TCRdb, which keeps in-frame sequences with V and J called. Part of the clones is missing from these tables; in studies checked, under half for an unresolved V gene and the rest for unknown reasons. V, J and clone size reflect that table, while D and trimming were determined from the DNA. This sample holds about 290,000 clones; roughly nine tenths were observed only once. The top ten hold 1.5% to 2% of the sample.

CDR1 and CDR2 were assigned from the germline V gene (reference sequence) as LGHDT and YNNKEL. V and J lose 1 base and 0 bases, and a span of 7 bases separates them. From cysteine to phenylalanine, the CDR3 is 14 amino acids long. Just CDR3 DNA is preserved here, 42 bases in frame from base 1. Participants in the prospective study were enrolled through a virtual design, were aged roughly 18 to 100 years, and lived in under 25 United States geographic areas. Cohort assignment in the prospective study relied on participant-reported clinical history from a screening survey and a study questionnaire. For ImmuneRACE Cohort 3, a participant was defined as recovered based on two consecutive negative NP/OP PCR tests, clearance by a healthcare professional, or resolution of symptoms. Mobile phlebotomists in the prospective study collected whole blood, serum and a nasopharyngeal or oropharyngeal swab from every participant. Prospective study participants could optionally give additional blood draws and questionnaires over a roughly two-month period. Before DNA extraction, blood samples from the prospective study were shipped at room temperature or frozen.

To note about this clone: This clone's antigen is unknown. The sample holds no much larger clone one base away, and base qualities are not on file.

What the research found in general, with its limitations: How much clinical and demographic metadata was included differed by source and by participant, and the metadata was provided uncurated.

The V gene is TRBV3-1 (or the pseudogene TRBV3-2) and the J gene is TRBJ2-7; a weak D assignment points to TRBD1 (5 bases agree). The receptor's source is a woman aged 40 to 50 who had recovered from COVID-19. What was sequenced was PBMCs or T cells enriched from blood (not recorded which). The nucleotide sequence is given as TGTGCCAGCAGCCAAGGGGGCAACTCCTACGAGCAGTACTTC. It codes for CASSQGGNSYEQYF.